The source of this T cell receptor beta chain is a study of persistence of HIV-infected CD4 T cells. This clone was detected once. Its matching antigen is unknown. The CDR3 is made up of 14 amino acids. V shed 4 bases and J shed 2 bases, with 12 bases lying between them. Germline loops: CDR1 SNHLY, CDR2 FYNNEI. Lysates of CMV-infected fibroblasts at roughly 10 ug/mL stimulated these cells. CD40L/CD69 double-negative CD45RO-high memory CD4+ T cells were collected. Plasma HIV-1 RNA stayed below 50 copies/mL for at least 4 years. CD8-depleted PBMCs were stimulated more than 15 hours with anti-CD28/CD49d costimulation, CD40-blocking antibody and enfuvirtide. The study, taken as a whole, reports: Compared with CD3/CD28-stimulated cells, CMV- and Gag-responding cells showed lower TCRbeta richness.

The immunoSEQ assay was version 4, run in survey mode. Template was genomic DNA at 10 ng/uL, with up to roughly 1 ug used per sample. TCRdb keeps only in-frame clones here, not all; method: immunoSEQ multiplex PCR. The sample includes 30,000 to 35,000 clones, 82% of them seen just once. The receptor was isolated from an adult man with HIV who was CMV-seropositive. Sequenced material: CD4+ T cells sorted from PBMCs after roughly 18-hour stimulation, taken from a patient who received antiretroviral therapy. This sequence joins TRBV2 and TRBJ2-7; D may be TRBD1 or TRBD2 (5 bases each). The CDR3 DNA is TGTGCCAGCAGTGTAACATCGGGACCCTACGAGCAGTACTTC. Translation: CASSVTSGPYEQYF. The full variable domain, in which reference TRBV2 and TRBJ2-7 provide the parts outside the CDR3, is EPEVTQTPSHQVTQMGQEVILRCVPISNHLYFYWYRQILGQKVEFLVSFYNNEISEKSEIFDDQFSVERPDGSNFTLKIRSTKLEDSAMYFCASSVTSGPYEQYFGPGTRLTVT.